The 27 T cell receptor beta chains below were found in one sample sequenced in a study of T cells in Graves' hyperthyroidism and ophthalmopathy. The source material, RNA transcripts, was used to amplify TCR beta CDR3 regions. HTBI primers were the set used in a first-round RT-PCR of the TCR CDR3. Each CDR3 protein is one row after TCRdb ran MiXCR on the multiplex PCR reads. The data hold fewer than 850,000 distinct CDR3 sequences, with around a sixth observed a single time. Sequencing was performed on blood. The receptors originated from a man aged 45-65 years with Graves' hyperthyroidism.

In this sample, this clonotype turned up many times. The rearrangement links TRBV5-1 to TRBJ1-1; D gene unclear. The CDR3 length is 14 residues. The germline V gene has CDR1 SGHRS and CDR2 YFSETQ. V shed 4 bases and J shed 4 bases, with 14 bases lying between them. DNA for the CDR3: TGCGCCAGCAGCCCTTGGGGTTGGGGCACTGAAGCTTTCTTT. Encoded protein: CASSPWGWGTEAFF.

This clonotype was seen a handful of times. The chain joins TRBV7-9 to TRBJ2-1, with D maybe TRBD2 (5 bases). In germline, CDR1 is SEHNR, CDR2 FQNEAQ (reference sequence). V was pared by 0 bases and J by 5 bases, with 11 bases between. CDR3 length: 15 amino acids. The CDR3 DNA reads as TGTGCCAGCAGCTTAGCGGCCACTAGGCACAATGAGCAGTTCTTC. Its protein is CASSLAATRHNEQFF.

This clonotype was counted ten times or more. J is TRBJ1-2 and V is TRBV28, with 7 bases lining up with TRBD1. CDR1 and CDR2 (germline): MDHEN, SYDVKM. The CDR3 extends over 15 amino acids. With V trimmed by 6 bases and J by 1 base, 8 bases remained unmatched. The CDR3 DNA follows: TGTGCCAGCAGCCGCACCGGGACAGTTAACTATGGCTACACCTTC. Residues: CASSRTGTVNYGYTF.

At least ten counts were recorded for this clonotype. The V gene is TRBV11-2, the J gene TRBJ2-5; D is uncertain. Germline V gene sequence: CDR1 SGHAT, CDR2 FQNNGV. The CDR3 extends over 14 amino acids. V dropped 4 bases and J dropped 1 base, with 10 bases sitting between them. The CDR3 coding sequence is TGTGCCAGCAGCTCCCGACCCCCCCAAGAGACCCAGTACTTC. This sequence encodes CASSSRPPQETQYF.

The chain has TRBV4-1 and TRBJ2-7; 10 nucleotides match TRBD2. Trimming cost V 0 bases and J 3 bases; bases outside gene matches: 5. Looked up from germline, CDR1 is MGHRA and CDR2 is YSYEKL. The CDR3 extends over 16 amino acids. The DNA for the CDR3 is TGCGCCAGCAGCCAAGAGACGGCTAGCGGGGGCTACGAGCAGTACTTC. Its translation: CASSQETASGGYEQYF.

To note about this clonotype: A much larger clone sits a single nucleotide away, making a read error possible. The conserved phenylalanine or tryptophan normally closing the CDR3 is absent here, so this likely arose from a read error. The CDR3 nucleotides read TGTGCCAGCAGCCGGACGTCGAGTGGCTCCTACAATGAGCAGTTCCTC. Amino acid sequence: CASSRTSSGSYNEQFL. The chain recombines TRBV7-9 with TRBJ2-1, with D hard to call. V was cut by 5 bases and J by 0 bases, with 14 bases left in between. Germline V gene data show CDR1 as SEHNR and CDR2 as FQNEAQ (reference sequence). This CDR3 is built from 16 residues.

This clonotype was counted many times. V gene TRBV19 combines with J gene TRBJ1-1; D not resolved. The V gene's germline CDR1 is LNHDA and CDR2 SQIVND (reference sequence). With 5 bases removed from V and 1 base from J, the gap between germline ends came to 11 bases. The length of the CDR3 is 14 residues. The chain's CDR3 is CASSVSAGNTEAFF. The CDR3 DNA is TGTGCCAGTAGTGTGTCGGCCGGGAACACTGAAGCTTTCTTT. Combining the CDR3 with reference TRBV19 and TRBJ1-1 gives the whole variable domain DGGITQSPKYLFRKEGQNVTLSCEQNLNHDAMYWYRQDPGQGLRLIYYSQIVNDFQKGDIAEGYSVSREKKESFPLTVTSAQKNPTAFYLCASSVSAGNTEAFFGQGTRLTVV.

This clonotype was seen a handful of times. This chain joins TRBV7-9 and TRBJ1-6; D is unresolved. The CDR3 is 13 residues long. Germline V gives CDR1 SEHNR, CDR2 FQNEAQ (reference sequence). V lost 1 base and J lost 11, with 9 bases in between. The CDR3 loop reads CASSLEVEAPLHF. The CDR3 DNA reads TGTGCCAGCAGCTTAGAGGTGGAAGCACCCCTCCACTTT.

J is TRBJ1-6 and V is TRBV4-3, with unresolved D. Trimming shortened V by 0 bases and J by 7 bases, and 10 bases separated the two germline ends. The germline V gene has CDR1 LGHNA and CDR2 YSLEER. The CDR3 extends over 15 amino acids. The CDR3 protein is CASSQDWGENSPLHF. CDR3 nucleotides: TGCGCCAGCAGCCAAGATTGGGGTGAAAATTCACCCCTCCACTTT.

The rearrangement uses TRBV6-2 or TRBV6-3 and TRBJ2-3; maybe TRBD1 (7 bases). Germline assignment: CDR1 MNHEY and CDR2 SVGEGT. Trimming pared 1 base from V and 6 bases from J, leaving 14 bases between. This CDR3 region has 15 residues. CDR3 sequence (DNA): TGTGCCAGCAGTTACTGGGGGCCAGGGGGGGATACGCAGTATTTT. Amino acid sequence: CASSYWGPGGDTQYF.

V usage is TRBV28 and J usage is TRBJ2-1; a weak D match, TRBD2 (6 bases). The V end was cut by 10 bases, the J end by 2 bases, with 15 bases between. This CDR3 has 14 amino acids. Germline V gene data show CDR1 as MDHEN and CDR2 as SYDVKM. This chain's CDR3 is CATIRDFTYNEQFF. CDR3 sequence (DNA): TGTGCCACCATCCGGGACTTCACCTACAATGAGCAGTTCTTC.

Worth noting for this clonotype: Since a much larger clone is just one base distant, this may be a read error. V usage is TRBV30 and J usage is TRBJ1-2; no firm D call. V was pared by 2 bases and J by 4 bases, with 11 bases between. CDR3 length: 13 amino acids. Germline values: CDR1 GTSNPN, CDR2 SVGIG (reference sequence). CDR3 nucleotides: TGTGCCTGGAGTTACCAAGACACCTATGGCTACACCTTC. Protein: CAWSYQDTYGYTF.

This clonotype was seen more than once but under ten times. The rearrangement joins TRBV20-1 to TRBJ2-2; a weak D match, TRBD2 (5 bases). This CDR3 spans 14 amino acids. Trimming removed 6 bases from V and 2 bases from J, with 13 bases in between. The germline CDR1 and CDR2 sequences are DFQATT and SNEGSKA (reference sequence). Here the CDR3 DNA reads TGCAGTGCCAAAGAGGGCGGCAACACCGGGGAGCTGTTTTTT. It translates to CSAKEGGNTGELFF.

This clonotype turned up a few times. V and J are TRBV28 and TRBJ2-1; a weak D match, TRBD2 (6 bases). This CDR3 has 16 amino acids. With 6 bases removed from V and 3 bases from J, the gap between germline ends came to 18 bases. The germline gives CDR1 MDHEN, CDR2 SYDVKM. CDR3 sequence reads: CASRRRGLLLYNEQFF. CDR3 nucleotide sequence: TGTGCCAGCAGACGGAGGGGACTTTTACTCTACAATGAGCAGTTCTTC.

The table lists this clonotype with many counts. This chain links TRBV18 with TRBJ2-7, with TRBD2 matching 8 bases. J gave up 0 bases and V 8 bases, and 9 bases lay outside the gene matches. CDR1 and CDR2 (germline): KGHSH, LQKENI. CDR3 length equals 15 residues. CDR3 region: CASSPTGGPSYEQYF. For the CDR3, the DNA is TGTGCCAGCAGTCCAACGGGAGGGCCCTCCTACGAGCAGTACTTC.

As regards this clonotype: One end of the junction does not line up with germline, which may come from a read error. This chain's CDR3 is CASSQVIADTQYF. CDR3 coding DNA: TGTGCCAGCAGTCAAGTTATAGCGGATACGCAGTATTTT. The chain carries TRBV3-1 and TRBJ2-3; D may be TRBD2 (5 bases). Germline assignment: CDR1 LGHDT and CDR2 YNNKEL (reference sequence). This CDR3 has 13 amino acids.

The sample holds one count of this clonotype. The chain has TRBV6-4 and TRBJ1-2; D is possibly TRBD1 (5 bases). Per the germline V gene, CDR1 is MRHNA and CDR2 is SNTAGT. There are 15 residues in the CDR3. V lost 5 bases to trimming and J lost 6 bases, with 19 bases between them. CDR3: CASSSSRGEDDGYTF. The CDR3 DNA reads as TGTGCCAGCAGTTCCTCTAGGGGCGAGGATGATGGCTACACCTTC.

V and J are TRBV3-1 and TRBJ1-1, with D tentatively TRBD1 (6 bases). V was shortened by 0 bases and J by 0 bases, with 17 bases between the two germline ends. Germline lookup yields CDR1 LGHDT and CDR2 YNNKEL (reference sequence). This CDR3 is built from 18 residues. CDR3 nucleotide sequence: TGTGCCAGCAGCCAAGATGGGTGGCAGGGGAAGGTGAACACTGAAGCTTTCTTT. Protein: CASSQDGWQGKVNTEAFF.

The genes are TRBV27 and TRBJ2-1; D unclear. Trimming took off 5 bases at V and 6 bases at J, with 14 bases between the two ends. The germline V gene encodes CDR1 MNHEY and CDR2 SMNVEV (reference sequence). This CDR3 has 14 amino acids. The DNA of the CDR3 is TGTGCCAGCAGTGACCCCGGAGAGATCAATGAGCAGTTCTTC. It yields the protein CASSDPGEINEQFF.

Points on this clonotype: This sequence may be a read error, since a much larger clone differs from it by one base. No conserved phenylalanine or tryptophan ends this CDR3, so it is likely a read error. The rearrangement links TRBV11-2 to TRBJ2-7; D is possibly TRBD1 or TRBD2 (5 bases each). This CDR3 region has 15 residues. V lost 5 bases, J lost 3 bases, and 17 bases lay in between. Germline V lookup: CDR1 SGHAT, CDR2 FQNNGV. The CDR3 DNA follows: TGTGCCAGCAGCCAAGGGCAGGGACCAGTCTACGAGCAGTACCTC. This sequence encodes CASSQGQGPVYEQYL.

V usage is TRBV19 and J usage is TRBJ2-3; 8 nucleotides agree with TRBD2. Losses at the gene ends were 6 bases for V and 0 bases for J; bases not matched to a gene: 5. The germline CDR1 and CDR2 sequences are LNHDA and SQIVND (reference sequence). This CDR3 region has 15 residues. CDR3 bases: TGTGCCAGTAGAGGCGTAGCGGGGAGCACAGATACGCAGTATTTT. Its translation is CASRGVAGSTDTQYF.

In regard to this clonotype: A much larger clone differs by one base, so this may be a read error. The chain is built from TRBV28 and TRBJ2-6; 7 bases align to TRBD2. CDR3 length: 16 amino acids. The V and J ends lost 7 bases and 0 bases, in that order; junction bases with no gene match: 6. Germline CDR1 and CDR2: MDHEN and SYDVKM. The chain's CDR3 is CASMGGWVSGANVLTF. In DNA, the CDR3 is TGTGCCAGCATGGGGGGGTGGGTCTCTGGGGCCAACGTCCTGACTTTC. Variable domain in full (rest from reference TRBV28 and TRBJ2-6): DVKVTQSSRYLVKRTGEKVFLECVQDMDHENMFWYRQDPGLGLRLIYFSYDVKMKEKGDIPEGYSVSREKKERFSLILESASTNQTSMYLCASMGGWVSGANVLTFGAGSRLTVL.

This clonotype was recorded at least ten times. V usage is TRBV28 and J usage is TRBJ2-7, with TRBD1 identical over 10 bases. Trimming cost V 5 bases and J 5 bases; bases outside gene matches: 6. The CDR3 has 14 amino acids. Germline lookup yields CDR1 MDHEN and CDR2 SYDVKM. The CDR3 sequence: CASSTGQGFHEQYF. The CDR3 coding sequence is TGTGCCAGCAGTACGGGACAGGGGTTTCACGAGCAGTACTTC.

This clonotype was seen a handful of times. The chain recombines TRBV27 with TRBJ2-7; 9 bases agree with TRBD1. The CDR3 sequence is 13 residues long. J was trimmed by 5 bases and V by 11 bases; bases with no gene match: 10. Germline V CDR1 and CDR2: MNHEY, SMNVEV (reference sequence). CDR3 nucleotide sequence: TGTGCCTGCGGGACAGGGTATGTCGACGAGCAGTACTTC. Encoded protein: CACGTGYVDEQYF.

This clonotype was recorded at least ten times. V and J are TRBV2 and TRBJ1-6; D is unresolved. Between the trimmed V and J ends, which lost 8 bases and 2 bases, there was a span of 7 bases. The CDR3 has 13 residues. The germline V gene has CDR1 SNHLY and CDR2 FYNNEI. CDR3 amino acids: CASHGTYNSPLHF. In nucleotides, the CDR3 is TGTGCCAGCCACGGCACCTATAATTCACCCCTCCACTTT.

This clonotype occurred many times. The chain's CDR3 is CAWSVRLIDGYTF. The CDR3 DNA reads as TGTGCCTGGAGTGTACGGTTAATTGATGGCTACACCTTC. V is TRBV30 and J is TRBJ1-2; D unresolved. The CDR3 has 13 residues. V was cut by 0 bases and J by 6 bases, with 11 bases left in between. From germline, CDR1 is GTSNPN and CDR2 SVGIG (reference sequence). The variable domain in full, completed from reference TRBV30 and TRBJ1-2, reads SQTIHQWPATLVQPVGSPLSLECTVEGTSNPNLYWYRQAAGRGLQLLFYSVGIGQISSEVPQNLSASRPQDRQFILSSKKLLLSDSGFYLCAWSVRLIDGYTFGSGTRLTVV.

Many counts were recorded for this clonotype. This sequence joins TRBV6-1 and TRBJ1-5, with D unresolved. CDR1 and CDR2 (germline): MNHNS, SASEGT. V dropped 6 bases and J dropped 5 bases, with 17 bases sitting between them. This CDR3 region has 15 residues. CDR3 residues: CASSHGSGPDQPQHF. DNA of the CDR3: TGTGCCAGCAGCCACGGTTCAGGACCCGATCAGCCCCAGCATTTT.